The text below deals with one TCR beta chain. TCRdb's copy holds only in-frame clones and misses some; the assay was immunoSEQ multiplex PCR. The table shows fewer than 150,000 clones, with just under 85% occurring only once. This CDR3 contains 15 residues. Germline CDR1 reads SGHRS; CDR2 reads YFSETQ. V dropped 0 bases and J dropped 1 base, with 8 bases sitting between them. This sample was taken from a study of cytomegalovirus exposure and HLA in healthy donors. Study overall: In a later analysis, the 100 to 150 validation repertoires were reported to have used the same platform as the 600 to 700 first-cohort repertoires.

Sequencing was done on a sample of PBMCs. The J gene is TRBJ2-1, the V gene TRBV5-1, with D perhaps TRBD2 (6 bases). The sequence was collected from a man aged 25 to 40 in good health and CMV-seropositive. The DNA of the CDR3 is TGCGCCAGCAGCTTGGGCCGGGAGTCCTACAATGAGCAGTTCTTC. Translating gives CASSLGRESYNEQFF.